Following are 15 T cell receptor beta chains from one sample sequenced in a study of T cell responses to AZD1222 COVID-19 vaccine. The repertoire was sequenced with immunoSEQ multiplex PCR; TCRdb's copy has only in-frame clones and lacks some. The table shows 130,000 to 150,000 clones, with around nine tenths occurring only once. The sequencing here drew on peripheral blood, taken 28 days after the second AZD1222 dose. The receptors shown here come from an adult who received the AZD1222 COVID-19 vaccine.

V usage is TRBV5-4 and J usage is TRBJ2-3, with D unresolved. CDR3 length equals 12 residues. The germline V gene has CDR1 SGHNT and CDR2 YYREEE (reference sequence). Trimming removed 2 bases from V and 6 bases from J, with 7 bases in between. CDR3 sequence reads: CASSFLSDTQYF. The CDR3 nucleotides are TGTGCCAGCAGCTTCCTATCCGATACGCAGTATTTT.

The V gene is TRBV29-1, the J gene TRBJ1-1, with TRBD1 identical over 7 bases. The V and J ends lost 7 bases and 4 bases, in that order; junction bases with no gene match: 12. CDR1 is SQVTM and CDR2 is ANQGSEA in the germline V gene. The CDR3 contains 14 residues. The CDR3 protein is CSAPLGQGVTEAFF. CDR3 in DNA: TGCAGCGCACCACTGGGGCAGGGGGTCACTGAAGCTTTCTTT.

CDR3 in amino acids: CASSPASNTEAFF. The CDR3 coding sequence is TGTGCCAGCAGCCCGGCATCGAACACTGAAGCTTTCTTT. The rearrangement uses TRBV5-4 and TRBJ1-1, with D uncertain. With 4 bases removed from V and 1 base from J, the gap between germline ends came to 8 bases. Germline values: CDR1 SGHNT, CDR2 YYREEE (reference sequence). The CDR3 extends over 13 amino acids. Filled out from reference TRBV5-4 and TRBJ1-1, the complete variable domain reads ETGVTQSPTHLIKTRGQQVTLRCSSQSGHNTVSWYQQALGQGPQFIFQYYREEENGRGNFPPRFSGLQFPNYSSELNVNALELDDSALYLCASSPASNTEAFFGQGTRLTVV.

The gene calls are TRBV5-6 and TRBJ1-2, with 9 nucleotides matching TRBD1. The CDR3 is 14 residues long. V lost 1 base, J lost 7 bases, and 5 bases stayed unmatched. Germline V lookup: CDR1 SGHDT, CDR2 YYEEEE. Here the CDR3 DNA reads TGTGCCAGCAGCTTGAACAGGGGGCATTCTGGCTACACCTTC. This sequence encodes CASSLNRGHSGYTF. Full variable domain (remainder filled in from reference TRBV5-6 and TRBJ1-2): DAGVTQSPTHLIKTRGQQVTLRCSPKSGHDTVSWYQQALGQGPQFIFQYYEEEERQRGNFPDRFSGHQFPNYSSELNVNALLLGDSALYLCASSLNRGHSGYTFGSGTRLTVV.

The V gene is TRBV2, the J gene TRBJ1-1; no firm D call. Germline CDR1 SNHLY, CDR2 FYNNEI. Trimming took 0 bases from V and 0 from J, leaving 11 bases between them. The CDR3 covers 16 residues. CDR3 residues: CASSEAPPGLNTEAFF. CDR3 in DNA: TGTGCCAGCAGTGAAGCCCCCCCGGGCTTGAACACTGAAGCTTTCTTT.

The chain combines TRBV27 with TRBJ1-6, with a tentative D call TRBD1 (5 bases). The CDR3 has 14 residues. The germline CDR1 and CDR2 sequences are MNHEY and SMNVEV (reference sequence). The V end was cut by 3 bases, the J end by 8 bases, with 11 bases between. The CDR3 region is CASSFIGGHSPLHF. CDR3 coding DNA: TGTGCCAGCAGTTTCATTGGGGGACATTCACCCCTCCACTTT.

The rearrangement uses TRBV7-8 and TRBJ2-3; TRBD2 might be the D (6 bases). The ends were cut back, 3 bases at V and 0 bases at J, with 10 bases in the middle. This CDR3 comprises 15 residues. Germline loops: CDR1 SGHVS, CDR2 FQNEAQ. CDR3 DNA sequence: TGTGCCAGCAGCTTCGGCGGGGTGAGCACAGATACGCAGTATTTT. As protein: CASSFGGVSTDTQYF.

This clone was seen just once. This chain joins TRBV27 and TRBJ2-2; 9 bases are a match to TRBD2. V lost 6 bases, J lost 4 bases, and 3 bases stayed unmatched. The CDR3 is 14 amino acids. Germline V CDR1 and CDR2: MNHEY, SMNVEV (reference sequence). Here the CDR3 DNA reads TGTGCCAGCAGGGGGACTAGCCCCACCGGGGAGCTGTTTTTT. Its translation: CASRGTSPTGELFF.

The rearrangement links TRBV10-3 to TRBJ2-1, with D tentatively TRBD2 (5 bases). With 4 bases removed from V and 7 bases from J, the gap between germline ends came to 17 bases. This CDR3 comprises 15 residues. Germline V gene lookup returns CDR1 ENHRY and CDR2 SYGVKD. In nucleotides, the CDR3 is TGTGCCATCAGTGGGGAAGGGAGTAAGCTGAATGAGCAGTTCTTC. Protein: CAISGEGSKLNEQFF.

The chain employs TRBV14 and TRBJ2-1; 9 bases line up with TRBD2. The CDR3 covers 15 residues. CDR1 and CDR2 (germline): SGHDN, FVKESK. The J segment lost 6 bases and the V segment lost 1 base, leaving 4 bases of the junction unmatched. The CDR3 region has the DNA TGTGCCAGCAGCCAAGCGCGGGAGGGTCTCAATGAGCAGTTCTTC. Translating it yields CASSQAREGLNEQFF.

The CDR3 sequence: CASTGTSGTEQYF. The CDR3 DNA reads TGTGCCAGCACCGGGACTAGCGGGACCGAGCAGTACTTC. The rearrangement links TRBV7-9 to TRBJ2-7; 13 bases map to TRBD2. J gave up 6 bases and V 7 bases, and 3 bases lay outside the gene matches. This CDR3 spans 13 amino acids. Per the germline V gene, CDR1 is SEHNR and CDR2 is FQNEAQ (reference sequence).

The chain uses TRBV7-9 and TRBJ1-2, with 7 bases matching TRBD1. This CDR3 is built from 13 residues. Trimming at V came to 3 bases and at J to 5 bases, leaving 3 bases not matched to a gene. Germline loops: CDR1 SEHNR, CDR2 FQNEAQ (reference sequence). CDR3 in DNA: TGTGCCAGCAGCTTGGGACAGATTTATGGCTACACCTTC. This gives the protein CASSLGQIYGYTF.

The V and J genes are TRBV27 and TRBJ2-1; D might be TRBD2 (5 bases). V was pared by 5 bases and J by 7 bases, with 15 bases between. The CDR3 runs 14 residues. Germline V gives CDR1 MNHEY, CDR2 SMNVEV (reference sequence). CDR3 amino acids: CASSPAGPQNEQFF. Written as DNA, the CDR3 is TGTGCCAGCAGTCCCGCGGGTCCCCAGAATGAGCAGTTCTTC.

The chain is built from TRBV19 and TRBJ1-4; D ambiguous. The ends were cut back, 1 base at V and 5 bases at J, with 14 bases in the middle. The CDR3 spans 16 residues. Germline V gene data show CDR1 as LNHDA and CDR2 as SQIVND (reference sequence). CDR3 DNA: TGTGCCAGTAGTATAGGAAGCCGCAGTTTGAATGAAAAACTGTTTTTT. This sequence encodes CASSIGSRSLNEKLFF.

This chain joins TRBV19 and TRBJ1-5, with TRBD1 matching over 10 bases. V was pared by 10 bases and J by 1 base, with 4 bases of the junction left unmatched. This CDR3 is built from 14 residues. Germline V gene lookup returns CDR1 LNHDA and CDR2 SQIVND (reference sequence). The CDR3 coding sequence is TGTGCCACCCGACAGGGGGCAAGCAATCAGCCCCAGCATTTT. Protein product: CATRQGASNQPQHF.